The TCR beta chain under discussion was sequenced for a study of T cells in Graves' hyperthyroidism and ophthalmopathy. Findings and limits, study-wide: Model output signaled ophthalmopathy a median 6.5 months ahead of onset. The blood repertoire included most of the expanded thyroid clonotypes above 0.001.

The CDR3 regions of TCR beta were amplified from RNA transcripts. First-round RT-PCR of the TCR CDR3 relied on the HTBI primer set. TCRdb reprocessed the multiplex PCR reads via MiXCR and lists one record per CDR3 protein. This sample has roughly 510,000 distinct CDR3 sequences, with over 45% found just once. Uncontrolled infection, other autoimmune disease, pregnancy or lactation barred patients from enrollment. Clinical symptoms, serum thyroxine and TRAb, thyroid ultrasound and orbital computed tomography together formed the diagnostic basis. A note on this clonotype: Its antigen is not identified.

This clonotype was obtained from an adult woman with Graves' disease, either hyperthyroidism or ophthalmopathy (not recorded which). Sequencing input: peripheral blood or thyroid tissue (not recorded which).

DNA of the CDR3: TGCAGCGTCTGGGGGGATTTAATCTATGGCTACACCTTC. Translated, it gives CSVWGDLIYGYTF. The chain is built from TRBV29-1 and TRBJ1-2, with D tentatively TRBD1 (5 bases). Germline-derived CDR1 and CDR2 are SQVTM and ANQGSEA. CDR3 length: 13 residues. Trimming took 6 bases from V and 4 from J, leaving 15 bases between them.